This T cell receptor (beta chain) was retrieved from a study of T-cell reconstitution after alpha-beta-depleted transplantation in children. Trimming pared 7 bases from V and 3 bases from J, leaving 12 bases between. CDR1 and CDR2 from the germline V gene are SNHLY and FYNNEI. This CDR3 spans 14 amino acids. Molecular barcoding with unique molecular identifiers was used for the TCRbeta library. TCRdb independently ran MiXCR on the PCR reads; one entry per CDR3 protein. The sample lists around 960,000 distinct CDR3 sequences, roughly 31% occurring once. The rearrangement uses TRBV2 and TRBJ2-2, with D tentatively TRBD1 (5 bases). The sequencing here drew on PBMCs, mostly from graft donor cells, taken 360 days after TCRalphabeta/CD19-depleted stem cell transplant. This TCR was recovered from a boy under two years old who had a stem cell transplant for SCID, so the T cells may come from the graft donor. The CDR3 sequence: CASTLTDYTGELFF. Here the CDR3 DNA reads TGTGCCAGCACCTTGACAGATTACACCGGGGAGCTGTTTTTT.